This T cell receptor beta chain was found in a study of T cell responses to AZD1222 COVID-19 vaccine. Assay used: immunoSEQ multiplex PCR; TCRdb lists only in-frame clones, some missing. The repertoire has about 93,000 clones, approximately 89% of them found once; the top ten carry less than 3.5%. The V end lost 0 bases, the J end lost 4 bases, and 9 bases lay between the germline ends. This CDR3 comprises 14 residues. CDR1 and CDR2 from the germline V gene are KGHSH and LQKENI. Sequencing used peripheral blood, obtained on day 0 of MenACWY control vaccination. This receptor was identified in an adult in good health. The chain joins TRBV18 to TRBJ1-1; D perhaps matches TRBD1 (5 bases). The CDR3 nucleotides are TGTGCCAGCTCACCACCCGGGGCGGTCACTGAAGCTTTCTTT. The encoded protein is CASSPPGAVTEAFF.